The 31 T cell receptor beta chains reported below all come from one sample, sequenced in a study of blood T cells in healthy people across ages. Primers used in a second PCR of roughly 6 to 11 cycles were a sample-barcoded 5' primer and a J-beta primer mix. TCRdb reanalysed the 5' RACE reads using MiXCR and keeps one entry per CDR3 protein. The sample holds about 970,000 distinct CDR3 sequences, roughly 51% seen once. The sequenced sample consisted of blood. The source of these receptors is a woman between 55 and 75 years old in good health.

The rearrangement uses TRBV20-1 and TRBJ1-2; D is uncertain. CDR3 size: 11 residues. CDR1 DFQATT and CDR2 SNEGSKA come from the germline V gene (reference sequence). V was cut by 7 bases and J by 2 bases, with 8 bases left in between. CDR3 sequence: CSGTENYGYTF. The CDR3, as DNA: TGCAGTGGAACAGAGAACTATGGCTACACCTTC.

This clonotype has more than one count but fewer than ten. The chain has TRBV3-1 and TRBJ2-7; maybe TRBD2 (5 bases). Germline V CDR1 and CDR2: LGHDT, YNNKEL (reference sequence). CDR3 size: 16 residues. V was trimmed by 0 bases and J by 4 bases, leaving 16 bases between them. CDR3 residues: CASSQDVLDLVYEQYF. In DNA form, the CDR3 reads TGTGCCAGCAGCCAAGATGTTTTGGACTTGGTTTACGAGCAGTACTTC.

This clonotype was seen ten or more times. CDR3 loop: CATSDLKDTQYF. CDR3 sequence (DNA): TGTGCCACCAGTGATTTGAAAGATACGCAGTATTTT. The chain links TRBV24-1 to TRBJ2-3; D gene ambiguous. CDR1 and CDR2 (germline): KGHDR, SFDVKD. This CDR3 is built from 12 residues. The V and J ends lost 0 bases and 5 bases respectively, with 2 bases between them.

In the case of this clonotype: A junction end diverges from the germline sequence, so it may reflect a read error. The chain joins TRBV6-2 or TRBV6-3 to TRBJ2-3; tentatively, D is TRBD1 or TRBD2 (5 bases each). This CDR3 region has 11 residues. Germline lookup yields CDR1 MNHEY and CDR2 SVGEGT. The CDR3 coding sequence is TGTGCCAGCAGTTACGGGACGGCGCAGTATTTC. Encoded protein: CASSYGTAQYF.

The rearrangement uses TRBV6-2 or TRBV6-3 and TRBJ1-2; D is undetermined. Trimming took off 7 bases at V and 4 bases at J, with 7 bases between the two ends. CDR1 and CDR2 from the germline V gene are MNHEY and SVGEGT. The CDR3 covers 11 residues. Here the CDR3 reads CASTAAYGYTF. CDR3 DNA sequence: TGTGCCAGCACCGCGGCCTATGGCTACACCTTC.

This clonotype was found a few times. The rearrangement links TRBV10-3 to TRBJ2-3, with TRBD1 matching 8 bases. Germline CDR1 and CDR2: ENHRY and SYGVKD. Trimming took 7 bases from V and 8 from J; bases not matched to a gene: 8. This CDR3 spans 13 amino acids. The CDR3 spells CAIKGRGRGTQYF. The CDR3 bases are TGTGCCATCAAGGGCAGGGGGCGAGGTACGCAGTATTTT.

There are a few counts of this clonotype. The J gene is TRBJ2-7, the V gene TRBV29-1; TRBD2 aligns across 9 bases. V was pared by 4 bases and J by 5 bases, with 12 bases of the junction left unmatched. Germline V gene sequence: CDR1 SQVTM, CDR2 ANQGSEA. This CDR3 spans 15 amino acids. Here the CDR3 DNA reads TGCAGCGTTGGATTGGGGCTAGCGGGAAAAAACGAGCAGTACTTC. It translates to CSVGLGLAGKNEQYF.

CDR3 in DNA: TGTGCCAGCAGTTTAGGGGAACCCGCTGTTGAAGCTTTCTTT. It specifies CASSLGEPAVEAFF. The chain employs TRBV12-3 or TRBV12-4 and TRBJ1-1; no firm D call. V was shortened by 1 base and J by 7 bases, with 13 bases between the two germline ends. The CDR3 consists of 14 residues.

This clonotype was observed a handful of times. The chain links TRBV6-2 or TRBV6-3 to TRBJ2-7; TRBD2 matches 9 bases. The CDR3 extends over 14 amino acids. The germline gives CDR1 MNHEY, CDR2 SVGEGT. The ends lost 2 bases at V and 10 bases at J; junction bases unmatched: 9. The CDR3 region is CASSYEREVSDQYF. The CDR3 DNA sequence: TGTGCCAGCAGTTACGAGCGGGAGGTCTCCGACCAGTACTTC.

This clonotype was counted many times. This chain uses TRBV6-2 or TRBV6-3 with TRBJ1-1; D unclear. The V and J ends lost 7 bases and 2 bases respectively, with 11 bases between them. The germline gives CDR1 MNHEY, CDR2 SVGEGT. CDR3 size: 13 residues. This CDR3 reads CASTLTPNTEAFF. The CDR3 DNA follows: TGTGCCAGCACTCTAACCCCTAACACTGAAGCTTTCTTT.

The genes are TRBV12-3 or TRBV12-4 and TRBJ2-1, with 12 bases lining up with TRBD2. V gave up 6 bases and J gave up 5 bases; unmatched junction bases: 5. CDR3 length equals 15 residues. CDR3 nucleotides: TGTGCCAGCAGATACCGGACTAGCGGGGACAATGAGCAGTTCTTC. As protein: CASRYRTSGDNEQFF.

J is TRBJ2-5 and V is TRBV24-1; D is perhaps TRBD1 or TRBD2 (7 bases each). Trimming left V 5 bases short and J 4 bases short, with 16 bases between. CDR1 is KGHDR, CDR2 SFDVKD, per germline. The CDR3 is 15 amino acids. DNA for the CDR3: TGTGCCACCAGTGGAAGACAGGGAGGGAGAGAGACCCAGTACTTC. It translates to CATSGRQGGRETQYF.

The chain links TRBV11-2 to TRBJ2-3, with a weak D call TRBD2 (5 bases). Trimming took off 0 bases at V and 0 bases at J, with 10 bases between the two ends. CDR1 and CDR2 (germline): SGHAT, FQNNGV. The CDR3 runs 16 residues. The CDR3 loop reads CASSLDARTSTDTQYF. CDR3 DNA sequence: TGTGCCAGCAGCTTAGATGCTAGGACTAGCACAGATACGCAGTATTTT.

V and J are TRBV5-1 and TRBJ2-3, with 9 bases identical to TRBD1. This CDR3 has 14 amino acids. The junction had 6 bases not matched to a gene; V was cut back by 7 bases and J by 3 bases. Germline V lookup: CDR1 SGHRS, CDR2 YFSETQ. CDR3 nucleotides: TGCGCCAGCCACGACAGGGGGAAGACAGATACGCAGTATTTT. Its protein product is CASHDRGKTDTQYF.

This chain links TRBV28 with TRBJ1-2; 9 nucleotides line up with TRBD1. This CDR3 is built from 14 residues. Germline CDR1 and CDR2: MDHEN and SYDVKM. V shed 7 bases and J 4 bases; nucleotides not matched to a gene: 7. CDR3 loop: CASTPDRGGYGYTF. In DNA, the CDR3 is TGTGCCAGCACCCCAGACAGGGGGGGCTATGGCTACACCTTC.

The chain is built from TRBV5-1 and TRBJ2-5, with TRBD2 matching over 10 bases. In germline, CDR1 is SGHRS, CDR2 YFSETQ. The CDR3 covers 17 residues. Trimming removed 1 base from V and 11 bases from J; junction bases left unmatched: 17. The CDR3 reads CASSLRASGSRLNEQYF. CDR3 DNA: TGCGCCAGCAGCTTGCGGGCTAGCGGGAGTCGTCTAAATGAGCAGTACTTC. Using reference TRBV5-1 and TRBJ2-5 for the parts outside the CDR3, the full variable domain is KAGVTQTPRYLIKTRGQQVTLSCSPISGHRSVSWYQQTPGQGLQFLFEYFSETQRNKGNFPGRFSGRQFSNSRSEMNVSTLELGDSALYLCASSLRASGSRLNEQYFGPGTRLLVL.

J is TRBJ2-7 and V is TRBV6-2 or TRBV6-3; D is possibly TRBD2 (6 bases). CDR3 length equals 15 residues. V was trimmed by 0 bases and J by 2 bases, leaving 11 bases between them. Germline loops: CDR1 MNHEY, CDR2 SVGEGT. The CDR3 spells CASSYSKAGTYEQYF. The CDR3 nucleotides read TGTGCCAGCAGTTACTCGAAGGCGGGAACCTACGAGCAGTACTTC.

This clonotype was seen only a few times. This chain links TRBV7-2 with TRBJ2-3, with 8 bases matching TRBD2. The junction had 7 bases not matched to a gene; V was cut back by 2 bases and J by 12 bases. CDR1 is SGHTA, CDR2 FQGNSA, per germline. CDR3 length equals 13 residues. This CDR3 is CASSLFTREGQYF. Written as DNA, the CDR3 is TGTGCCAGCAGCTTATTTACCCGGGAGGGCCAGTATTTT.

This chain uses TRBV2 with TRBJ2-4; tentatively, D is TRBD2 (5 bases). Trimming took off 8 bases at V and 15 bases at J, with 23 bases between the two ends. The CDR3 sequence is 13 residues long. Germline loops: CDR1 SNHLY, CDR2 FYNNEI. CDR3 sequence (DNA): TGTGCCAGCTTCGAGGGTCCCCTTTTAAGCGGGTACTTC. This encodes CASFEGPLLSGYF.

This clonotype has only one observation. For the CDR3, the DNA is TGTGCCAGCAGGGGAAAGAGCTCCTACAATGAGCAGTACTTC. Translation: CASRGKSSYNEQYF. This chain uses TRBV7-9 with TRBJ2-1, with D hard to call. The J call may not be correct, given that the DNA end is closer to TRBJ2-7. CDR1 SEHNR and CDR2 FQNEAQ come from the germline V gene (reference sequence). The CDR3 loop spans 14 amino acids.

The V call is TRBV21-1, the J call TRBJ2-3; the table's TRBD2 call for D was not verified on the DNA. TRBV21-1 counts as a pseudogene. CDR3 length: 15 residues. CDR3 in DNA: TGTGCCAGCAGCGAGACTAGCGGGAGGGTAGATACGCAGTATTTT. It is translated as CASSETSGRVDTQYF.

This clonotype was counted between two and nine times. V and J are TRBV4-2 and TRBJ2-7, with TRBD2 as a possible D gene (5 bases). Germline CDR1 reads LGHNA; CDR2 reads YNFKEQ. The CDR3 is 13 residues long. The V end was cut by 6 bases, the J end by 3 bases, with 12 bases between. Here the CDR3 reads CASRSRESYEQYF. The CDR3 DNA sequence: TGTGCCAGCAGGTCTCGGGAAAGCTACGAGCAGTACTTC.

The chain combines TRBV19 with TRBJ2-7; D is unclear. CDR3 length: 15 amino acids. The germline CDR1 and CDR2 sequences are LNHDA and SQIVND (reference sequence). Trimming left V 5 bases short and J 0 bases short, with 14 bases between. As DNA, the CDR3 is TGTGCCAGTAGTCTTACCGGGTCTAACTCCTACGAGCAGTACTTC. Translated: CASSLTGSNSYEQYF. The full variable domain, with the rest looked up from reference TRBV19 and TRBJ2-7, is DGGITQSPKYLFRKEGQNVTLSCEQNLNHDAMYWYRQDPGQGLRLIYYSQIVNDFQKGDIAEGYSVSREKKESFPLTVTSAQKNPTAFYLCASSLTGSNSYEQYFGPGTRLTVT.

This clonotype was observed a handful of times. This sequence joins TRBV15 and TRBJ2-5; D not certain. Germline V gene data show CDR1 as LNHNV and CDR2 as YYDKDF (reference sequence). Trimming cost V 0 bases and J 4 bases, with 21 bases left between them. This CDR3 region has 18 residues. CDR3 in amino acids: CATSRDAPHEAAGETQYF. The CDR3 coding sequence is TGTGCCACCAGCAGAGATGCCCCCCATGAGGCCGCCGGAGAGACCCAGTACTTC.

The rearrangement joins TRBV20-1 to TRBJ2-5; the match to TRBD1 covers 10 bases. The CDR3 is 15 residues long. CDR1 is DFQATT and CDR2 is SNEGSKA in the germline V gene (reference sequence). J gave up 1 base and V 3 bases, and 5 bases lay outside the gene matches. CDR3 amino acids: CSASLGQGIQETQYF. In nucleotides, the CDR3 is TGCAGTGCTAGTTTGGGACAGGGGATCCAAGAGACCCAGTACTTC.

In this sample, this clonotype turned up a few times. The J gene is TRBJ2-1, the V gene TRBV5-1; D call uncertain. This CDR3 spans 13 amino acids. From germline, CDR1 is SGHRS and CDR2 YFSETQ. The germline V and J ends were trimmed by 1 base and 12 bases, with 14 bases remaining between them. The CDR3 reads CASSLYGDHLQFF. The CDR3 nucleotides read TGCGCCAGCAGCTTGTATGGCGACCATTTGCAGTTCTTC.

This chain joins TRBV13 and TRBJ2-1; 10 bases agree with TRBD2. This CDR3 has 15 amino acids. V trimming: 5 bases; J trimming: 8 bases; junction bases outside the gene matches: 9. CDR1 PRHDT and CDR2 FYEKMQ come from the germline V gene (reference sequence). As DNA, the CDR3 is TGTGCCAGCAGCGCGCGGGGACTAGCGTTCCATGAGCAGTTCTTC. It is translated as CASSARGLAFHEQFF.

There are a few counts of this clonotype. This sequence joins TRBV4-2 and TRBJ2-1; the match to TRBD2 covers 7 bases. Trimming took 0 bases from V and 4 from J; bases not matched to a gene: 0. The CDR3 spans 14 residues. CDR1 LGHNA and CDR2 YNFKEQ come from the germline V gene. The CDR3 loop reads CASSQEGGYNEQFF. The DNA of the CDR3 is TGTGCCAGCAGCCAAGAGGGAGGGTACAATGAGCAGTTCTTC.

The V gene is TRBV7-9, the J gene TRBJ1-2; D is uncertain. The germline V gene has CDR1 SEHNR and CDR2 FQNEAQ (reference sequence). The CDR3 has 14 residues. The V end was cut by 2 bases, the J end by 0 bases, with 7 bases between. The CDR3 loop reads CASSLYSSNYGYTF. The DNA for the CDR3 is TGTGCCAGCAGCTTATACAGTTCTAACTATGGCTACACCTTC.

The chain has TRBV7-2 and TRBJ2-5; TRBD2 aligns across 11 bases. Per germline, CDR1 SGHTA and CDR2 FQGNSA. V shed 3 bases, J shed 5 bases, and the junction held 8 bases outside the gene matches. The CDR3 totals 16 residues. The DNA for the CDR3 is TGTGCCAGCAGCTTTAGCGGGAGGGTTGTTGTGGAGACCCAGTACTTC. It yields the protein CASSFSGRVVVETQYF.

This clonotype occurred a few times. V usage is TRBV6-5 and J usage is TRBJ2-7; 7 positions agree with TRBD1. The CDR3 has 16 amino acids. Losses at the gene ends were 5 bases for V and 1 base for J; bases not matched to a gene: 11. The germline gives CDR1 MNHEY, CDR2 SVGAGI. The CDR3: CASSPSTGQTSYEQYF. CDR3 bases: TGTGCCAGCAGTCCCTCGACAGGGCAGACTTCCTACGAGCAGTACTTC.